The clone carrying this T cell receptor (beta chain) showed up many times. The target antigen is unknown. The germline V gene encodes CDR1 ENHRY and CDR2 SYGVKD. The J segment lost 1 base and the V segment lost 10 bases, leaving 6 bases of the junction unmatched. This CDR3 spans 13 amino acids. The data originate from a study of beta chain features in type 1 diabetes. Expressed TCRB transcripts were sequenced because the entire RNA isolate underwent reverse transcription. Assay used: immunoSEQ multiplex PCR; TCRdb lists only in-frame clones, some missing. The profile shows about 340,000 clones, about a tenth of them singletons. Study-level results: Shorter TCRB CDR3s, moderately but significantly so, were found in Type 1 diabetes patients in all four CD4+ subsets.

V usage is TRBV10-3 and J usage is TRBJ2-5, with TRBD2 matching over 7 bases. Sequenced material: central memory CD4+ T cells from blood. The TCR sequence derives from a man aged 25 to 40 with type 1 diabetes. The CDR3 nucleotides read TGTGCCACTTGTGCTAGCGGCCAAGAGACCCAGTACTTC. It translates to CATCASGQETQYF.